These T cell receptor beta chains were read from a single sample in a study of blood T cell repertoires in COVID-19. Assay: immunoSEQ multiplex PCR; the TCRdb copy retains only in-frame clones and omits some. Altogether approximately 350,000 clones are present, more than 80% being singletons, with the ten largest covering roughly 1%. Specimen: PBMCs or T cells enriched from blood (not recorded which). These receptors came from a man younger than 35 who had recovered from COVID-19. The CDR3 runs from the conserved cysteine through the conserved F or W. Fields, in order: D gene, J gene, clone size, V gene, CDR3 length, CDR3 protein, CDR3 DNA. A D gene is named only where the DNA matches it firmly. Size values are once, few and many counts, or a class for expanded clones, and some rows have none.

TRBD2 TRBJ2-1 few TRBV2 15 CASLRTSGTYNEQFF TGTGCCAGCCTTCGGACTAGCGGGACTTACAATGAGCAGTTCTTC
. TRBJ1-3 few TRBV7-9 14 CASSRGGARDTIYF TGTGCCAGCAGCCGAGGGGGTGCCCGGGACACCATATATTTT
. TRBJ2-7 . TRBV15 13 CATSRGERYEQYF TGTGCCACCAGCAGAGGCGAGCGCTACGAGCAGTACTTC
TRBD1 TRBJ1-6 . TRBV7-3 13 CASGQDRNSPLHF TGTGCCAGCGGACAGGACAGGAATTCACCCCTCCACTTT
. TRBJ1-3 once TRBV5-1 15 CASSPAAGPGNTIYF TGCGCCAGCAGCCCTGCAGCGGGACCCGGAAACACCATATATTTT
. TRBJ2-6 . TRBV7-2 16 CASSPTGPPGANVLTF TGTGCCAGCAGCCCGACAGGCCCTCCTGGGGCCAACGTCCTGACTTTC
. TRBJ2-7 . TRBV7-3 14 CASSLGAATYEQYF TGTGCCAGCAGCTTAGGGGCAGCTACATACGAGCAGTACTTC
. TRBJ1-5 . TRBV29-1 12 CSVGSVNQPQHF TGCAGCGTTGGGAGTGTTAATCAGCCCCAGCATTTT
. TRBJ1-3 once TRBV29-1 15 CSVESGVHSGNTIYF TGCAGCGTTGAGTCGGGAGTCCACTCTGGAAACACCATATATTTT
. TRBJ2-4 . TRBV5-6 18 CASSKGQFSALAKNIQYF TGTGCCAGCAGCAAAGGACAGTTTTCTGCCCTAGCCAAAAACATTCAGTACTTC
. TRBJ2-5 . TRBV5-1 15 CASSLNQGLQETQYF TGCGCCAGCAGCTTAAATCAGGGTCTCCAAGAGACCCAGTACTTC